These 3 T cell receptor beta chains originate from one sample sequenced in a study of patients and donors after allogeneic stem cell transplantation. Using its own MiXCR run on the RT-PCR reads, TCRdb lists one record per CDR3 protein. The data hold 30,000 or so distinct CDR3 sequences, with about 6.8% observed a single time. The sequenced sample was blood, either unsorted or a sorted T cell fraction (not recorded which). These receptors were obtained from a human donor who was either an allogeneic HSCT recipient or a stem cell or donor lymphocyte infusion donor (not recorded which). It is not recorded whose cells these are; they may come from a transplant donor.

The V call is TRBV5-4, the J call TRBJ2-1; perhaps TRBD2 as D (5 bases). Looked up from germline, CDR1 is SGHNT and CDR2 is YYREEE (reference sequence). V was pared by 2 bases and J by 9 bases, with 9 bases between. This CDR3 spans 12 amino acids. CDR3 DNA sequence: TGTGCCAGCAGCTTAGGTGGGAGTGAGCAGTTCTTC. Amino acids: CASSLGGSEQFF.

This clonotype was seen repeatedly, ten times or more. V usage is TRBV3-1 and J usage is TRBJ1-2, with a weak D call TRBD1 (5 bases). Per the germline V gene, CDR1 is LGHDT and CDR2 is YNNKEL (reference sequence). The CDR3 is 15 residues long. V dropped 4 bases and J dropped 4 bases, with 16 bases sitting between them. CDR3 DNA: TGTGCCAGCAGCCGAGGGCAGGGCACGGGCTATGGCTACACCTTC. Amino acid sequence: CASSRGQGTGYGYTF.

This clonotype has a count of ten or more. The rearrangement uses TRBV12-3 or TRBV12-4 and TRBJ2-1, with 9 bases aligning to TRBD2. Trimming removed 5 bases from V and 4 bases from J; junction bases left unmatched: 9. The CDR3 totals 16 residues. The CDR3 DNA sequence: TGTGCCAGCAGTCTTCGCGGGGGGGGAGGATACAATGAGCAGTTCTTC. Amino acid sequence: CASSLRGGGGYNEQFF.